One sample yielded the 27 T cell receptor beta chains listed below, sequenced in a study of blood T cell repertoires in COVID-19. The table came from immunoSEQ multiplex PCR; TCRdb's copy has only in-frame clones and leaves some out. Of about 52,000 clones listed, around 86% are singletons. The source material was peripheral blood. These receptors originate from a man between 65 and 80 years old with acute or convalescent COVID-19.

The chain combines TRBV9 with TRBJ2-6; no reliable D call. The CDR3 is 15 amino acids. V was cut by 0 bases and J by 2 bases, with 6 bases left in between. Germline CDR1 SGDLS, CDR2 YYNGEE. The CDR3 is CASSVGTAGANVLTF. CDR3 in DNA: TGTGCCAGCAGCGTAGGAACGGCTGGGGCCAACGTCCTGACTTTC.

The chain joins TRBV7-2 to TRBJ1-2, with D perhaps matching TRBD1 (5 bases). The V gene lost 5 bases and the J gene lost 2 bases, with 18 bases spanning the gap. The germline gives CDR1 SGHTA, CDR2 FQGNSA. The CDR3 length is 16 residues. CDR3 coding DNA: TGTGCCAGCAGCCCCAACCGGGGGGGGTCAAACTATGGCTACACCTTC. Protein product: CASSPNRGGSNYGYTF. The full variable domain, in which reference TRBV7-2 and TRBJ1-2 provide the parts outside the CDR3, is GAGVSQSPSNKVTEKGKDVELRCDPISGHTALYWYRQSLGQGLEFLIYFQGNSAPDKSGLPSDRFSAERTGGSVSTLTIQRTQQEDSAVYLCASSPNRGGSNYGYTFGSGTRLTVV.

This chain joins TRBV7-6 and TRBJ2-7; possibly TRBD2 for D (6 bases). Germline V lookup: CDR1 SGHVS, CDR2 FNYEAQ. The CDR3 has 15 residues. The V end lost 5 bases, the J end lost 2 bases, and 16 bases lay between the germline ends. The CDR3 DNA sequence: TGTGCCAGCAGCCCAGCGGGTATAGCCCCCTACGAGCAGTACTTC. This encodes CASSPAGIAPYEQYF.

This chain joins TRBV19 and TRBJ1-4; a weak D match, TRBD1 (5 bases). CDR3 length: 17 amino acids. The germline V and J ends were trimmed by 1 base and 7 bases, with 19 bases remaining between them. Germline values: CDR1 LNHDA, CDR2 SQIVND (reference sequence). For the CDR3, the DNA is TGTGCCAGTAGTATAGGGGACGCTCGGCCGGGGGGTGAAAAACTGTTTTTT. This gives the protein CASSIGDARPGGEKLFF.

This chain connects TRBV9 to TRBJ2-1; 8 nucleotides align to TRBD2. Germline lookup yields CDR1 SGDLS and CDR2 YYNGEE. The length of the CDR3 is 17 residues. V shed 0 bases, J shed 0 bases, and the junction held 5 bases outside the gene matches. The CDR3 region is CASSVAVAGFSYNEQFF. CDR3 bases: TGTGCCAGCAGCGTAGCGGTAGCGGGGTTCTCCTACAATGAGCAGTTCTTC.

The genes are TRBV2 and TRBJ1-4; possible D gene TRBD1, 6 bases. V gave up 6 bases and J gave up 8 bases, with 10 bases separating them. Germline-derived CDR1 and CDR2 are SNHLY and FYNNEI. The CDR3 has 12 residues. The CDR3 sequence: CASRDDREKLFF. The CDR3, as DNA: TGTGCCAGCAGGGATGACAGGGAAAAACTGTTTTTT.

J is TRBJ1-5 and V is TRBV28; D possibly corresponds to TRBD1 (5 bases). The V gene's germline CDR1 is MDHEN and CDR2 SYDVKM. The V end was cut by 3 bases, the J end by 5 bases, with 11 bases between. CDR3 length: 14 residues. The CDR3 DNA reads TGTGCCAGCAGTTTGCGACAGAAGTATCAGCCCCAGCATTTT. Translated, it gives CASSLRQKYQPQHF. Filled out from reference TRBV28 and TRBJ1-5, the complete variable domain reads DVKVTQSSRYLVKRTGEKVFLECVQDMDHENMFWYRQDPGLGLRLIYFSYDVKMKEKGDIPEGYSVSREKKERFSLILESASTNQTSMYLCASSLRQKYQPQHFGDGTRLSIL.

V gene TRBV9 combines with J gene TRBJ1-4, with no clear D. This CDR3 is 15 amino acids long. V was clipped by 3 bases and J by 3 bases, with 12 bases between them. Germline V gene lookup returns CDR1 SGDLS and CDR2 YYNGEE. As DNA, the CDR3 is TGTGCCAGCAGCGACCCTCGCGGATCTAATGAAAAACTGTTTTTT. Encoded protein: CASSDPRGSNEKLFF. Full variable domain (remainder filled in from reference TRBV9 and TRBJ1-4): DSGVTQTPKHLITATGQRVTLRCSPRSGDLSVYWYQQSLDQGLQFLIQYYNGEERAKGNILERFSAQQFPDLHSELNLSSLELGDSALYFCASSDPRGSNEKLFFGSGTQLSVL.

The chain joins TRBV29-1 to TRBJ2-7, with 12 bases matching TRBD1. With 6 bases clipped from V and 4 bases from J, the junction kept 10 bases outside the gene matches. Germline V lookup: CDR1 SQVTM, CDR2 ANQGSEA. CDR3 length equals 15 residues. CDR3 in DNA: TGCAGCGTCCTCTTAAGGGACAGGGGGCAGTACGAGCAGTACTTC. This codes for CSVLLRDRGQYEQYF.

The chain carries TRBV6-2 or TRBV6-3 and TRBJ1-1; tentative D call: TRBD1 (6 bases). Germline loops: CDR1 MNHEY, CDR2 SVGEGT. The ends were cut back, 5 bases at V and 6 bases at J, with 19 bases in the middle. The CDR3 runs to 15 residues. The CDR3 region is CASSRRTGLLSEAFF. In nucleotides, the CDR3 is TGTGCCAGCAGTCGCCGAACAGGGCTCTTGTCTGAAGCTTTCTTT.

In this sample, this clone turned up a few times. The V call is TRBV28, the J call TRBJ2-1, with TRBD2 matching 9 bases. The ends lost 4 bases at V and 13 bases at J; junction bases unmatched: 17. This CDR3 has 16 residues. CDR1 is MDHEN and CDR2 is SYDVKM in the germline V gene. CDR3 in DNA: TGTGCCAGCAGTTCCGGGGGAGCGGGAGGCCAAACGGAACAGTTCTTC. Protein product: CASSSGGAGGQTEQFF.

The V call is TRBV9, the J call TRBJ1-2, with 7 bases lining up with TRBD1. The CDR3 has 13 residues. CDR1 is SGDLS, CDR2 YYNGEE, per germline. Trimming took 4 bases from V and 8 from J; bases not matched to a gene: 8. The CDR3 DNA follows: TGTGCCAGCAGCTACGGGACAGAAGGGGGCTACACCTTC. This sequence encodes CASSYGTEGGYTF.

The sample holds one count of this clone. The CDR3 region is CASSLESGARYGYTF. CDR3 coding DNA: TGCGCCAGCAGCTTGGAATCTGGGGCGCGGTATGGCTACACCTTC. This chain joins TRBV5-1 and TRBJ1-2, with TRBD1 as a possible D gene (5 bases). Trimming cost V 0 bases and J 5 bases, with 14 bases left between them. The CDR3 totals 15 residues. Germline assignment: CDR1 SGHRS and CDR2 YFSETQ.

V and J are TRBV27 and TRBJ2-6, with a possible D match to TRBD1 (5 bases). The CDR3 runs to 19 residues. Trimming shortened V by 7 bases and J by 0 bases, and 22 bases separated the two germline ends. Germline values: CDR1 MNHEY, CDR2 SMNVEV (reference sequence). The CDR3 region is CASTNKMNRIPSGANVLTF. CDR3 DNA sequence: TGTGCCAGCACCAACAAGATGAACAGGATCCCCTCTGGGGCCAACGTCCTGACTTTC.

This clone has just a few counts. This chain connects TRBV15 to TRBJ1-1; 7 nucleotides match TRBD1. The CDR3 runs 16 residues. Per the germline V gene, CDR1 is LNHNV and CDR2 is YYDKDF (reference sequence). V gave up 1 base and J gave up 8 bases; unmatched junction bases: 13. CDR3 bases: TGTGCCACCAGCAGAGGGGGGCAGGGGGGTATTCACGAAGCTTTCTTT. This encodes CATSRGGQGGIHEAFF.

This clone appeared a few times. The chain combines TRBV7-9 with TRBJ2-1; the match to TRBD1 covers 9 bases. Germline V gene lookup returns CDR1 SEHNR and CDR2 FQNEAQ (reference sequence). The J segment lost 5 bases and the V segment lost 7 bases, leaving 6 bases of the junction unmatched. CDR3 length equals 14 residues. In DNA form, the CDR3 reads TGTGCCAGCACCCTCCGGGACAGGGACAATGAGCAGTTCTTC. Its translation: CASTLRDRDNEQFF. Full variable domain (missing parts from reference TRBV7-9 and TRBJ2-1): DTGVSQNPRHKITKRGQNVTFRCDPISEHNRLYWYRQTLGQGPEFLTYFQNEAQLEKSRLLSDRFSAERPKGSFSTLEIQRTEQGDSAMYLCASTLRDRDNEQFFGPGTRLTVL.

The CDR3 nucleotides read TGTGCCAGCAGCCGTGCCGGGGACTACCTAAGCTCCTACGAGCAGTACTTC. Translated: CASSRAGDYLSSYEQYF. The chain carries TRBV13 and TRBJ2-7; 7 nucleotides agree with TRBD2. CDR3 length equals 17 residues. Germline CDR1 PRHDT, CDR2 FYEKMQ (reference sequence). After removal of 5 bases from V and 0 bases from J, the junction contained 13 bases not matched to a gene.

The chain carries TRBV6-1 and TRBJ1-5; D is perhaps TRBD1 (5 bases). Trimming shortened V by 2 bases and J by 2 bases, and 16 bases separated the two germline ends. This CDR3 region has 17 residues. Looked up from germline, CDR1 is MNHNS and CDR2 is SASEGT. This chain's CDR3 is CASSEPKAGLGNQPQHF. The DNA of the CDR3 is TGTGCCAGCAGTGAACCCAAAGCAGGGCTGGGCAATCAGCCCCAGCATTTT.

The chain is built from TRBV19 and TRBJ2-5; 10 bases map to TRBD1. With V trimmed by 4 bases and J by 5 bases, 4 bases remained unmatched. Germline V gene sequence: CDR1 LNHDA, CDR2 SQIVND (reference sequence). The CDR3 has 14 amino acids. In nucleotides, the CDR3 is TGTGCCAGTAGTAAAAGACAGGGGGCGGAGACCCAGTACTTC. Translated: CASSKRQGAETQYF.

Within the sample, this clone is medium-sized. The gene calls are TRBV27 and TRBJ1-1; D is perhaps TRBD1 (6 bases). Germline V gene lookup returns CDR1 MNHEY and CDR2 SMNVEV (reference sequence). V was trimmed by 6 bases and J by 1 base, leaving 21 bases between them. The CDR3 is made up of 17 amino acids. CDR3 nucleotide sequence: TGTGCCAGCAGCCGTACACCGACAGGACTGGGGAACACTGAAGCTTTCTTT. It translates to CASSRTPTGLGNTEAFF.

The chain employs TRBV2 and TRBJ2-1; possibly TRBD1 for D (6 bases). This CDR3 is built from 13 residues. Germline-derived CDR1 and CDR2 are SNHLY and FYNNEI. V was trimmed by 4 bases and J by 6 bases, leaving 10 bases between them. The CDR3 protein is CASSVGRGNEQFF. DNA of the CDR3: TGTGCCAGCAGTGTCGGCAGGGGCAATGAGCAGTTCTTC. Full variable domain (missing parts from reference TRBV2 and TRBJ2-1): EPEVTQTPSHQVTQMGQEVILRCVPISNHLYFYWYRQILGQKVEFLVSFYNNEISEKSEIFDDQFSVERPDGSNFTLKIRSTKLEDSAMYFCASSVGRGNEQFFGPGTRLTVL.

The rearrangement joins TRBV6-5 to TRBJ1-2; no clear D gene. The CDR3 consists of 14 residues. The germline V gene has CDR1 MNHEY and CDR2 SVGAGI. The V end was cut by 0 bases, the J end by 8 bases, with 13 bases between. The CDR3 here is CASSYSRGFFGYTF. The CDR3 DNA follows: TGTGCCAGCAGTTACTCACGGGGATTTTTCGGCTACACCTTC.

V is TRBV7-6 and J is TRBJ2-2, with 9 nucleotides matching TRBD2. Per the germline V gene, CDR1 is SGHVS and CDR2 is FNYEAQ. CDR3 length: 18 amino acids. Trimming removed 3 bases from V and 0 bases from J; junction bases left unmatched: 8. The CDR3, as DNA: TGTGCCAGCAGCTTTCGGGTTGAGCGGGAGGCGAACACCGGGGAGCTGTTTTTT. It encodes CASSFRVEREANTGELFF. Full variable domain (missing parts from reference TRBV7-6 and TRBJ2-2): GAGVSQSPRYKVTKRGQDVALRCDPISGHVSLYWYRQALGQGPEFLTYFNYEAQQDKSGLPNDRFSAERPEGSISTLTIQRTEQRDSAMYRCASSFRVEREANTGELFFGEGSRLTVL.

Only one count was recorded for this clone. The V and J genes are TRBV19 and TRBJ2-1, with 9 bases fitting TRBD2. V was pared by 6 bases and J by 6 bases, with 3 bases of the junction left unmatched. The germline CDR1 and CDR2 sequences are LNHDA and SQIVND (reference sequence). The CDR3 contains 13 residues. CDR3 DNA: TGTGCCAGTAGACGCGGGAGGGGCAATGAGCAGTTCTTC. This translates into CASRRGRGNEQFF. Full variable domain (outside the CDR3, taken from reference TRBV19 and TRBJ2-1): DGGITQSPKYLFRKEGQNVTLSCEQNLNHDAMYWYRQDPGQGLRLIYYSQIVNDFQKGDIAEGYSVSREKKESFPLTVTSAQKNPTAFYLCASRRGRGNEQFFGPGTRLTVL.

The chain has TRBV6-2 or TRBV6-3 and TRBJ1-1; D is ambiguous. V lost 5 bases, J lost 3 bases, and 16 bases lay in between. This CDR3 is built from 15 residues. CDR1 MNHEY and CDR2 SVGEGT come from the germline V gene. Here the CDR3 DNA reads TGTGCCAGCAGTCGACCCGGGTCCCGACACACTGAAGCTTTCTTT. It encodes CASSRPGSRHTEAFF.

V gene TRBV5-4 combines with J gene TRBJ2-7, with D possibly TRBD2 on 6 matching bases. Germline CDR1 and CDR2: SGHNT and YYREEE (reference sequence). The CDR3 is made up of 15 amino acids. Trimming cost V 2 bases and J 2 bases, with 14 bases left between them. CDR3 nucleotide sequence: TGTGCCAGCAGCTTCCGGGACTCGTCGCCCTACGAGCAGTACTTC. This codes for CASSFRDSSPYEQYF.

For the CDR3, the DNA is TGTGCCAGCAGTGAAGGGACACAGACGCGACAGCCCCAGCATTTT. It yields the protein CASSEGTQTRQPQHF. The V call is TRBV6-1, the J call TRBJ1-5; tentatively, D is TRBD1 (5 bases). Germline V gene sequence: CDR1 MNHNS, CDR2 SASEGT. V was cut by 1 base and J by 7 bases, with 14 bases left in between. The CDR3 is made up of 15 amino acids.